Listed below are T cell receptor beta chains from one sample, sequenced in a study of CD8+CD57+ T cells in acquired aplastic anemia. Using its own MiXCR run on the reads, TCRdb lists one record per CDR3 protein. The sample consists of approximately 220,000 distinct CDR3 sequences, 45% to 50% of them appearing once. Sequencing input: sorted CD4+, CD8+, or CD8+CD57+ T cells (not recorded which) from PBMCs. The receptors come from a human donor with aplastic anemia. Both conserved end residues are part of each CDR3. A D gene is named only where the DNA matches it firmly. For some rows the clone size is stated as once, few or many, or as a class when expanded; others skip it.

v_call	j_call	d_call	clone_size	cdr3_aa	cdr3_nt
TRBV10-1	TRBJ1-4	.	many	CARTVGREATNEKLFF	TGCGCCAGGACAGTAGGCCGGGAAGCAACTAATGAAAAACTGTTTTTT
TRBV25-1	TRBJ1-5	.	.	CASSPLMSWEATNSNQPQHF	TGTGCCAGCAGTCCCCTGATGTCGTGGGAGGCAACTAATAGCAATCAGCCCCAGCATTTT
TRBV4-3	TRBJ1-2	.	many	CASSQVYRVYGYTF	TGCGCCAGCAGCCAAGTATACAGAGTCTATGGCTACACCTTC
TRBV29-1	TRBJ1-1	TRBD1	.	CSVDQGGATEAFF	TGCAGCGTGGACCAGGGGGGGGCTACTGAAGCTTTCTTT
TRBV4-3	TRBJ2-7	.	once	CASSQDRTVTYEQYF	TGCGCCAGCAGCCAAGATAGAACAGTTACTTACGAGCAGTACTTC
TRBV20-1	TRBJ2-3	TRBD2	few	CSARDLGTSGDSDTQYF	TGCAGTGCTAGAGATCTCGGGACTAGCGGGGACTCAGATACGCAGTATTTT
TRBV5-1	TRBJ2-7	.	.	CASSLGYTGGTYERYF	TGTGCCAGCAGCTTGGGTTATACCGGGGGTACCTACGAGCGGTACTTC
TRBV20-1	TRBJ1-6	TRBD1	.	CSARVTGSNSPLHF	TGCAGTGCTAGAGTGACAGGGTCTAATTCACCCCTCCACTTT
TRBV7-8	TRBJ1-6	.	.	CASSMRENSPLHF	TGTGCCAGTAGTATGAGGGAGAATTCACCCCTCCACTTT
TRBV19	TRBJ1-5	.	.	CASSINPPPADNQPQHF	TGTGCCAGTAGTATTAACCCCCCCCCAGCGGACAATCAGCCCCAGCATTTT
TRBV30	TRBJ1-2	.	many	CAWSRRRFGYTF	TGTGCCTGGAGCCGGAGACGATTTGGCTACACCTTC